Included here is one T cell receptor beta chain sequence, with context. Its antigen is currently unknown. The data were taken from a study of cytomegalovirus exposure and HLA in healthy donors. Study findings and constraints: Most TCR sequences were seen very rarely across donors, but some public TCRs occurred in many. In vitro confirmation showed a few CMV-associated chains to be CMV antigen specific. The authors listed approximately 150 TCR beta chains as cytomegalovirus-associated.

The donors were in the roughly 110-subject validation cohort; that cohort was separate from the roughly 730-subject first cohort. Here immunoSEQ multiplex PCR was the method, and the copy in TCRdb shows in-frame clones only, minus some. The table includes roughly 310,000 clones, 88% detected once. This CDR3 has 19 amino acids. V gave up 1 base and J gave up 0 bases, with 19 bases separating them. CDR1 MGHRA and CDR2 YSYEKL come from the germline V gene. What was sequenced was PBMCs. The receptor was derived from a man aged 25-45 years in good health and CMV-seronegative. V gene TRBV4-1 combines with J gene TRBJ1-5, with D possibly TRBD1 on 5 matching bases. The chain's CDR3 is CASSQGGPTHSYSNQPQHF. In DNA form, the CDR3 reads TGCGCCAGCAGCCAAGGGGGCCCGACCCACTCATATAGCAATCAGCCCCAGCATTTT.